This T cell receptor beta chain was sequenced in a study of regulatory T cells in long-lasting Graves disease. General study results and limits: It was in persistent disease that TRBV28, TRBJ1-2 and TRBJ2-5 were favored.

Between the trimmed V and J ends, which lost 6 bases and 2 bases, there was a span of 14 bases. The CDR3 is 14 residues long. CDR1 and CDR2 from the germline V gene are SGHNT and YENEEA. Points on this clonotype: What it recognizes is unknown.

Time point indicated: newly diagnosed GD, antithyroid drugs for less than 3 months. Following extraction of RNA from PBMCs, that RNA was used to make the TCR library. Investigators prepared the TCR beta libraries by applying iRepertoire HTBI primers and Arm-PCR of CDR3 regions. TCRdb re-derived calls from the multiplex PCR reads in MiXCR, one entry per CDR3 protein. The sample gives 400,000 to 550,000 distinct CDR3 sequences, about 16% of which show up once; under 30% is in the top ten. The sample was also linked to a second study, of T cells in Graves' hyperthyroidism and ophthalmopathy. In that study: Uncontrolled infection, other autoimmune disease, pregnancy or lactation led to exclusion. The HTBI primer set served for first-round RT-PCR of the TCR CDR3.

Sequenced material: peripheral blood mononuclear cells (PBMCs), taken at new diagnosis, from a patient treated with antithyroid drugs. The chain employs TRBV11-3 and TRBJ2-7; D possibly matches TRBD1 or TRBD2 (6 bases each). The source of this sequence is a woman between 18 and 29 years old with Graves disease. The CDR3 sequence: CASSYSRGAYEQYF. In DNA, the CDR3 is TGTGCCAGCAGTTACTCAAGGGGGGCCTACGAGCAGTACTTC.